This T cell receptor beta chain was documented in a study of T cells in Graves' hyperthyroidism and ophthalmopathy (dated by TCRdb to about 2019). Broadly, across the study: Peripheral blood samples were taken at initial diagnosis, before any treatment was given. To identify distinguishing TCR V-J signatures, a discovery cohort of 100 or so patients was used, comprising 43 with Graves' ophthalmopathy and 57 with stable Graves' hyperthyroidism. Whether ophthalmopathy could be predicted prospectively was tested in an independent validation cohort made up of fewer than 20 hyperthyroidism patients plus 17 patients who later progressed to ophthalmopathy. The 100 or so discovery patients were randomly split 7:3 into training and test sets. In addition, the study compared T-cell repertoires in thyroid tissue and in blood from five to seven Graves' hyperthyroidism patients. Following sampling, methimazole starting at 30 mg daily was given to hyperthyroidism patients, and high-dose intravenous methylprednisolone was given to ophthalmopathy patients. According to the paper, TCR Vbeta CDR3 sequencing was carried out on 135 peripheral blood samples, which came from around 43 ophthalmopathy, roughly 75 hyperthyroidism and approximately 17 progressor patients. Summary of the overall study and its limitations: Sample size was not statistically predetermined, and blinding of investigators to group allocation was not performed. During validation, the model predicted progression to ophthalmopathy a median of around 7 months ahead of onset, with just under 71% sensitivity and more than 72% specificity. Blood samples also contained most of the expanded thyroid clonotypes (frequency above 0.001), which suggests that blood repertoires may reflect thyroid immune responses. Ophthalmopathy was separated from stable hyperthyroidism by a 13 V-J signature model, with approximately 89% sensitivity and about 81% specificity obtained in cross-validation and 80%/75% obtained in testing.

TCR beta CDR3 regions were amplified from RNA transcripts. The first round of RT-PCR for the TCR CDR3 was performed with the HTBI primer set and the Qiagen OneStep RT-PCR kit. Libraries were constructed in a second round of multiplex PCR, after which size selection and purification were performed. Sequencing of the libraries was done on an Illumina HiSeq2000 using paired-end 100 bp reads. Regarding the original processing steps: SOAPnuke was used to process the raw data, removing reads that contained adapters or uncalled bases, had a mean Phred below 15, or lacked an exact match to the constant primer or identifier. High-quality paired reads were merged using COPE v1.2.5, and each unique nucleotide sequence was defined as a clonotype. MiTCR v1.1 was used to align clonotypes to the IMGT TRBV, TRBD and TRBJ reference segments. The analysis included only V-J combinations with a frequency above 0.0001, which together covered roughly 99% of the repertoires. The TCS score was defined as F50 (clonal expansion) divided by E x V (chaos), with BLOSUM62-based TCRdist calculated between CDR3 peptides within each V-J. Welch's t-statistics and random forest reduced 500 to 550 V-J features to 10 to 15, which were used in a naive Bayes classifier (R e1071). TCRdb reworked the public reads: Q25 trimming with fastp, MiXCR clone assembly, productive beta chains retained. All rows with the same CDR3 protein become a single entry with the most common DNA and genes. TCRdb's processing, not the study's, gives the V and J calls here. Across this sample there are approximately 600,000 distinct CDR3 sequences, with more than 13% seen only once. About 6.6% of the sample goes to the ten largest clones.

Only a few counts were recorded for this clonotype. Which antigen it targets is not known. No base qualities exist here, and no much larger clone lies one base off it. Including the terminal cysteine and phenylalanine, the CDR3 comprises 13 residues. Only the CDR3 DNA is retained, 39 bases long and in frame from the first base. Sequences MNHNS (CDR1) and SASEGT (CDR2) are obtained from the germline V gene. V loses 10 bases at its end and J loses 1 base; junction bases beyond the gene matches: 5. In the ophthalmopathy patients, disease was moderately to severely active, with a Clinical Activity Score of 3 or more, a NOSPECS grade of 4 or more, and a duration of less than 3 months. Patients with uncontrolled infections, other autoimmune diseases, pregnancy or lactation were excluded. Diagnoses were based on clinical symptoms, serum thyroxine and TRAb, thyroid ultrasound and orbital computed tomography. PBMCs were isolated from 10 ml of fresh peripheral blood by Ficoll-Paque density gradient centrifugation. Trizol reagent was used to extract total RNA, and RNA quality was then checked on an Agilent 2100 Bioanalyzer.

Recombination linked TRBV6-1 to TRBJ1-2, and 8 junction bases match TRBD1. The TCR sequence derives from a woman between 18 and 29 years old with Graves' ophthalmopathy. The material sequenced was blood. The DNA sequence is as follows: TGTGCCACCGTGACAGGGGATAACTATGGCTACACCTTC. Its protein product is CATVTGDNYGYTF.